What follows are 14 T cell receptor beta chains derived from one specimen sequenced in a study of shared clonotypes between healthy human individuals (dated by TCRdb to about 2020). The library was generated by the immunoSEQ multiplex PCR assay. The table was pulled from immuneACCESS by TCRdb, which kept in-frame rearrangements only. Such tables lose some clones; where checked, under half of the loss comes from unresolved V genes, and the rest has no known cause. The sample records roughly 2,300,000 clones, 80% to 95% of which are singletons. In total, the top ten clones hold around 0.35% of the sample. Sequenced: naive CD4+ T cells from PBMCs. The intended sense of this specimen's cell subset or site label: CD45RA+ positively selected. Receptor source: a man aged 18 to 29 in good health. Some clones in this sample may be carry-over from other donors' samples.

The V and J genes are TRBV15 and TRBJ2-1; D gene unclear. This CDR3 is built from 13 residues. Germline lookup yields CDR1 LNHNV and CDR2 YYDKDF (reference sequence). V lost 1 base and J 15 bases, leaving 16 bases between the germline ends. The chain's CDR3 is CATSRVIGLSPFF. The CDR3 DNA reads TGTGCCACCAGCAGAGTGATTGGGCTTTCACCGTTCTTC.

The chain combines TRBV5-1 with TRBJ2-5; 9 bases are a match to TRBD2. The CDR3 runs to 18 residues. The ends lost 4 bases at V and 5 bases at J; junction bases unmatched: 18. In germline, CDR1 is SGHRS, CDR2 YFSETQ. This CDR3 reads CASSPILPGGGVCETQYF. CDR3 sequence (DNA): TGCGCCAGCAGCCCCATCCTCCCGGGCGGGGGGGTATGTGAGACCCAGTACTTC.

V is TRBV29-1 and J is TRBJ2-7, with TRBD1 as a possible D gene (6 bases). Trimming took off 6 bases at V and 2 bases at J, with 14 bases between the two ends. CDR1 is SQVTM, CDR2 ANQGSEA, per germline. The CDR3 extends over 13 amino acids. This CDR3 is CSVWDTQAYEQYF. The CDR3 nucleotides read TGCAGCGTATGGGACACCCAAGCCTACGAGCAGTACTTC.

On this clone: This sample also contains other DNA sequences that code for the same CDR3. The chain carries TRBV5-1 and TRBJ2-5; D is perhaps TRBD2 (6 bases). Germline CDR1 reads SGHRS; CDR2 reads YFSETQ. This CDR3 has 14 residues. Trimming removed 0 bases from V and 1 base from J, with 7 bases in between. This CDR3 reads CASSLEGGQETQYF. CDR3 bases: TGCGCCAGCAGCTTGGAGGGAGGCCAAGAGACCCAGTACTTC.

The rearrangement uses TRBV6-5 and TRBJ1-1; D remains unclear. This CDR3 comprises 16 residues. Trimming took 0 bases from V and 1 from J, leaving 12 bases between them. Germline lookup yields CDR1 MNHEY and CDR2 SVGAGI. CDR3: CASSYSKQIRNTEAFF. The CDR3 bases are TGTGCCAGCAGTTACTCGAAGCAGATTCGGAACACTGAAGCTTTCTTT.

The chain couples TRBV10-1 to TRBJ2-7, with 8 bases aligning to TRBD1. With 2 bases clipped from V and 5 bases from J, the junction kept 8 bases outside the gene matches. The CDR3 length is 15 residues. Looked up from germline, CDR1 is WNHNN and CDR2 is SYGVQD (reference sequence). As DNA, the CDR3 is TGCGCCAGCAGTGAGAGCGGTCAGGGGGCAGACGAGCAGTACTTC. As protein: CASSESGQGADEQYF.

V usage is TRBV28 and J usage is TRBJ2-7; 8 bases fit TRBD2. The V gene end was trimmed by 3 bases and the J gene end by 3 bases; junction bases not matched to a gene: 7. This CDR3 has 15 amino acids. Per germline, CDR1 MDHEN and CDR2 SYDVKM. CDR3 amino acids: CASSFSGLALYEQYF. CDR3 DNA sequence: TGTGCCAGCAGTTTTTCCGGACTAGCTCTCTACGAGCAGTACTTC.

This rearrangement joins TRBV25-1 to TRBJ2-7, with 7 positions matching TRBD2. The J segment lost 0 bases and the V segment lost 4 bases, leaving 3 bases of the junction unmatched. This CDR3 spans 14 amino acids. Germline lookup yields CDR1 MGHDK and CDR2 SYGVNS. The DNA for the CDR3 is TGTGCCAGCAGTGCCGGGAGGCCCTCCTACGAGCAGTACTTC. Translated: CASSAGRPSYEQYF.

The CDR3 DNA follows: TGCGCCAGCAGCTTGGAGCCAGGGATCTACGAGCAGTACTTC. Translation gives CASSLEPGIYEQYF. The rearrangement uses TRBV5-1 and TRBJ2-7, with D possibly matching TRBD1 (5 bases). The CDR3 is 14 residues long. V lost 0 bases to trimming and J lost 3 bases, with 10 bases between them. The germline V gene has CDR1 SGHRS and CDR2 YFSETQ.

J is TRBJ2-7 and V is TRBV5-1, with TRBD2 matching over 8 bases. CDR1 is SGHRS and CDR2 is YFSETQ in the germline V gene. V gave up 6 bases and J gave up 5 bases; unmatched junction bases: 10. The CDR3 contains 14 residues. Here the CDR3 reads CASNRSGIPHEQYF. The CDR3, as DNA: TGCGCCAGCAACCGTAGCGGGATACCACACGAGCAGTACTTC.

The chain carries TRBV7-6 and TRBJ2-7, with D possibly matching TRBD2 (6 bases). Germline V gene sequence: CDR1 SGHVS, CDR2 FNYEAQ. This CDR3 has 15 residues. V gave up 1 base and J gave up 5 bases, with 15 bases separating them. The CDR3: CASSLGTREVHEQYF. Here the CDR3 DNA reads TGTGCCAGCAGCTTAGGTACCAGGGAGGTCCACGAGCAGTACTTC.

The chain recombines TRBV19 with TRBJ2-2; maybe TRBD1 (6 bases). The V and J ends lost 3 bases and 5 bases respectively, with 10 bases between them. Germline values: CDR1 LNHDA, CDR2 SQIVND (reference sequence). There are 14 residues in the CDR3. This chain's CDR3 is CASSIPGTTGELFF. The CDR3 DNA reads TGTGCCAGTAGTATCCCTGGGACAACCGGGGAGCTGTTTTTT.

The J gene is TRBJ1-2, the V gene TRBV7-9, with D hard to call. Trimming pared 5 bases from V and 2 bases from J, leaving 12 bases between. The CDR3 consists of 14 residues. Germline V gene data show CDR1 as SEHNR and CDR2 as FQNEAQ (reference sequence). CDR3 bases: TGTGCCAGCAGCGCCACTGGACTGAACTATGGCTACACCTTC. The encoded protein is CASSATGLNYGYTF.

The chain couples TRBV9 to TRBJ2-3; D gene ambiguous. The CDR3 runs 14 residues. Trimming removed 0 bases from V and 6 bases from J, with 11 bases in between. Per the germline V gene, CDR1 is SGDLS and CDR2 is YYNGEE. The CDR3 DNA sequence: TGTGCCAGCAGCGTAGGTATAGGGTTTGATACGCAGTATTTT. The encoded protein is CASSVGIGFDTQYF.